Reported below is one TCR beta chain. What it binds is not known. This sample stems from a study of cytomegalovirus exposure and HLA in healthy donors. Study-level points and caveats: Reportedly, diagnosis of cytomegalovirus status by the classifier showed high specificity and sensitivity. Common viral pathogens (according to a later analysis) appeared linked to several of the most significant clusters.

The CDR3 sequence is 10 residues long. Trimming shortened V by 6 bases and J by 8 bases, and 10 bases separated the two germline ends. Looked up from germline, CDR1 is SQVTM and CDR2 is ANQGSEA. PCR used 60 Vbeta primers and 13 Jbeta primers. TCRdb's table, derived via immunoSEQ multiplex PCR, lists solely in-frame clones and lacks some. The repertoire table contains just over 150,000 clones. The V call is TRBV29-1, the J call TRBJ2-5, with D hard to call. The sequencing input was PBMCs. This clonotype was sampled from a woman aged 60-70 years in good health and CMV-seronegative. CDR3 amino acids: CSVANRTQYF. CDR3 nucleotide sequence: TGCAGCGTAGCTAACAGAACCCAGTACTTC.